This TCR beta chain was recorded in a study of T-cell memory formation after mild COVID-19. This clonotype was observed many times. TCRdb reprocessed the 5' RACE reads with MiXCR, giving one entry per CDR3 protein. The sample contains roughly 29,000 distinct CDR3 sequences, 6.5% to 9% of which appear only once. This CDR3 spans 14 amino acids. Germline-derived CDR1 and CDR2 are MNHEY and SVGEGT. Trimming at V came to 6 bases and at J to 2 bases, leaving 5 bases not matched to a gene. The sequence came from an adult woman who had mild COVID-19 (a few samples of this study predate the infection). Cell type and time point are not known. The chain carries TRBV6-2 or TRBV6-3 and TRBJ2-5; 8 nucleotides match TRBD2. Source material: PBMCs or a T cell subset sorted from them (not recorded which). CDR3 sequence reads: CASSELADQETQYF. The CDR3 nucleotides are TGTGCCAGCAGCGAACTAGCGGATCAAGAGACCCAGTACTTC.